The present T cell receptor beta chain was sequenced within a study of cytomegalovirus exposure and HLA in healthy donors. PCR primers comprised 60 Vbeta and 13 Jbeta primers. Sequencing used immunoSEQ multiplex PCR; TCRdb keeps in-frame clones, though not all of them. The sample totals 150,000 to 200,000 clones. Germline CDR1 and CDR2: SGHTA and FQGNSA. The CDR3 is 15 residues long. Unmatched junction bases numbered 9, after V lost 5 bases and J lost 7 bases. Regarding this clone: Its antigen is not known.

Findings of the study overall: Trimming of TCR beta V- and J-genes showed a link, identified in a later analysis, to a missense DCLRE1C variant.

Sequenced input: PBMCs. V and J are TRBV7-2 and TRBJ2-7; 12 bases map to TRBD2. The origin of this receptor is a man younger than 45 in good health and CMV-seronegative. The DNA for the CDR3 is TGTGCCAGCAGCGTGCGGACTAGCGGGATGGGGGAGCAGTACTTC. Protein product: CASSVRTSGMGEQYF.